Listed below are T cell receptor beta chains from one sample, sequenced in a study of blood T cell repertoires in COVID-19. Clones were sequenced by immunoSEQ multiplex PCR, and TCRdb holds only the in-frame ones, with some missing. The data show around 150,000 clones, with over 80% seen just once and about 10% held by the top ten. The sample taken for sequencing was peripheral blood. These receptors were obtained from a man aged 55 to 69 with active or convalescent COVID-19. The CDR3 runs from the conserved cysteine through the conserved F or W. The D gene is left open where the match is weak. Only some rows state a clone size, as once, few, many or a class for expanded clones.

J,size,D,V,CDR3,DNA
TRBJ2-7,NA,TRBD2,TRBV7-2,CASSRSRLAGGPGAYEQYF,TGTGCCAGCAGCCGCTCCCGACTAGCGGGAGGCCCAGGGGCCTACGAGCAGTACTTC
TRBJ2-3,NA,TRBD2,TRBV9,CASSFSGSTDTQYF,TGTGCCAGCAGCTTTAGCGGGAGCACAGATACGCAGTATTTT
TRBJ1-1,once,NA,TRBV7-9,CASSLVDFWTANTEAFF,TGTGCCAGCAGCTTAGTTGACTTTTGGACAGCGAACACTGAAGCTTTCTTT
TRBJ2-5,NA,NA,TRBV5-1,CASSSLPRETQYF,TGCGCCAGCAGCTCCCTTCCCCGGGAGACCCAGTACTTC
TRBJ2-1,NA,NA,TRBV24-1,CATSDVQSYNEQFF,TGTGCCACCAGTGATGTACAAAGCTACAATGAGCAGTTCTTC
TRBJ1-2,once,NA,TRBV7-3,CASSFGTGYGYTF,TGTGCCAGCAGCTTTGGAACGGGCTATGGCTACACCTTC
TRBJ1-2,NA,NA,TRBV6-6,CASSYRDMGGYTF,TGTGCCAGCAGTTACCGCGACATGGGTGGCTACACCTTC
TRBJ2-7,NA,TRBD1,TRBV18,CASSLTGGYEQYF,TGTGCCAGCTCACTGACAGGGGGCTACGAGCAGTACTTC
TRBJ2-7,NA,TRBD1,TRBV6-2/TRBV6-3,CASSSTGLTYEQYF,TGTGCCAGCAGTTCGACAGGGCTTACCTACGAGCAGTACTTC
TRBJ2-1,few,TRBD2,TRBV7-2,CASSRLGGGNEQFF,TGTGCCAGCAGCCGCCTCGGGGGGGGGAATGAGCAGTTCTTC
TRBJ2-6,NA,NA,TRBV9,CASSVVSSGANVLTF,TGTGCCAGCAGCGTAGTTAGCTCTGGGGCCAACGTCCTGACTTTC
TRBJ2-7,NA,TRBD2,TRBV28,CASSFPSGGPNSYEQYF,TGTGCCAGCAGTTTCCCTAGCGGGGGCCCCAACTCCTACGAGCAGTACTTC
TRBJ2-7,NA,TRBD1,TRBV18,CASSQGAQGYEQYF,TGTGCCAGCTCACAGGGGGCCCAAGGGTACGAGCAGTACTTC
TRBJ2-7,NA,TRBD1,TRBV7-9,CASSSGDRVHEQYF,TGTGCCAGCAGCTCAGGGGACAGGGTCCACGAGCAGTACTTC
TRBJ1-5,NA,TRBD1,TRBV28,CASSFGQGLSNQPQHF,TGTGCCAGCAGTTTTGGACAGGGGTTGAGCAATCAGCCCCAGCATTTT
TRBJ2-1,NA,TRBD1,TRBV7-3,CASSLKRTGLNEQFF,TGTGCCAGCAGCTTAAAAAGGACAGGTTTGAATGAGCAGTTCTTC
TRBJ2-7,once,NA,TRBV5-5,CASSLELASYEQYF,TGTGCCAGCAGCTTGGAGCTAGCCTCCTACGAGCAGTACTTC
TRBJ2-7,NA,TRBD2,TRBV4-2,CASSQGVAGTYEQYF,TGTGCCAGCAGCCAAGGTGTAGCGGGGACCTACGAGCAGTACTTC
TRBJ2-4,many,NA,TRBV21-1,CASSGPRWEGRKNIQYF,TGTGCCAGCAGCGGTCCCAGGTGGGAGGGCCGCAAAAACATTCAGTACTTC
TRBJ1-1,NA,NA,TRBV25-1,CASSEGRNTEAFF,TGTGCCAGCAGTGAAGGGCGGAACACTGAAGCTTTCTTT
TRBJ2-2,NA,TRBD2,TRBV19,CASSFRRELNTGELFF,TGTGCCAGTAGTTTCCGGCGGGAGTTAAACACCGGGGAGCTGTTTTTT
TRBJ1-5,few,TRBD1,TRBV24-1,CATSGGAGQPQHF,TGTGCCACCTCAGGGGGCGCCGGTCAGCCCCAGCATTTT
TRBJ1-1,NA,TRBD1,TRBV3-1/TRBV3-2,CASSPGTGARGTEAFF,TGTGCCAGCAGCCCCGGGACAGGGGCACGAGGGACTGAAGCTTTCTTT
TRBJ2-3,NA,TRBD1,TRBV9,CASSVEQGSSTDTQYF,TGTGCCAGCAGCGTAGAACAGGGGTCTAGCACAGATACGCAGTATTTT
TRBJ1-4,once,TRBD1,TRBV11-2,CASSLKGTGVSTNEKLFF,TGTGCCAGCAGCTTAAAGGGGACAGGGGTGTCCACTAATGAAAAACTGTTTTTT
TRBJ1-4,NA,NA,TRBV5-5,CASSFAGNEKLFF,TGTGCCAGCAGCTTTGCAGGGAATGAAAAACTGTTTTTT
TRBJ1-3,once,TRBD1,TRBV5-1,CASSVGQVSGNTIYF,TGCGCCAGCAGCGTCGGACAGGTCTCTGGAAACACCATATATTTT
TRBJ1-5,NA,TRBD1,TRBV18,CASSPSRDRGGNQPQHF,TGTGCCAGCTCGCCTTCCCGGGACAGGGGTGGTAACCAGCCCCAGCATTTT
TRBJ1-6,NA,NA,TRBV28,CASTRLLLSSYNSPLHF,TGTGCCAGCACTCGCCTCCTCTTGAGCTCCTATAATTCACCCCTCCACTTT
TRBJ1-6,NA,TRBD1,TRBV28,CASSGDRDRVRSPLHF,TGTGCCAGCAGTGGAGACCGGGACAGGGTTAGGTCACCCCTCCACTTT
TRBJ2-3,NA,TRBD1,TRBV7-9,CASSLAGGQDTDTQYF,TGTGCCAGCAGCTTAGCAGGGGGACAGGACACAGATACGCAGTATTTT
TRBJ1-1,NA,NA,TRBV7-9,CASRTVNTEAFF,TGTGCCAGCAGGACAGTGAACACTGAAGCTTTCTTT
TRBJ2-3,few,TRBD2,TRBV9,CASSVGGTRSTDTQYF,TGTGCCAGCAGCGTAGGAGGGACTAGGAGCACAGATACGCAGTATTTT
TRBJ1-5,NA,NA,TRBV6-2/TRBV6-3,CASSSGTTNQPQHF,TGTGCCAGCAGTTCCGGGACAACTAATCAGCCCCAGCATTTT
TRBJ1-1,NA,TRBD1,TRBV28,CASSLQGVRAEAFF,TGTGCCAGCAGTTTACAGGGGGTGAGGGCTGAAGCTTTCTTT
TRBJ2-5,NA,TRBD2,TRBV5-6,CASSLRLAGLQETQYF,TGTGCCAGCAGCTTGCGTCTAGCGGGGCTCCAAGAGACCCAGTACTTC
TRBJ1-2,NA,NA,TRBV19,CASSVKTRSYGYTF,TGTGCCAGTAGTGTAAAGACAAGGTCCTATGGCTACACCTTC
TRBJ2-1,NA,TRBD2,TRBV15,CATSRDLLAGVKNEQFF,TGTGCCACCAGCAGAGATCTACTAGCGGGAGTAAAGAATGAGCAGTTCTTC